A selection of T cell receptor beta chains follows, all from one sample in a study of T cell responses to AZD1222 COVID-19 vaccine. Profiling relied on immunoSEQ multiplex PCR, and the TCRdb table lists in-frame clones only, not all of them. The sample lists roughly 80,000 clones, approximately 90% seen once, with around 8% in the top ten. Sequenced here: peripheral blood, sampled 28 days after the second AZD1222 dose. The receptor set was obtained from an adult who received the AZD1222 COVID-19 vaccine. Both conserved end residues are part of each CDR3. The D gene is left open where the match is weak. Part of the rows lack a size; the others show once, few, many or a class for expanded clones.

J gene | clone size | D gene | V gene | CDR3 length | CDR3 protein | CDR3 DNA
TRBJ1-2 | - | TRBD1 | TRBV28 | 14 | CASRTGTGPYGYTF | TGTGCCAGCAGAACCGGGACAGGGCCCTATGGCTACACCTTC
TRBJ1-1 | - | TRBD1 | TRBV27 | 15 | CASSFSGQGGTEAFF | TGTGCCAGCAGTTTCTCGGGACAGGGAGGCACTGAAGCTTTCTTT
TRBJ1-1 | - | TRBD1 | TRBV5-1 | 16 | CASSLDGQGAGTEAFF | TGCGCCAGCAGCTTGGATGGACAGGGGGCAGGCACTGAAGCTTTCTTT
TRBJ2-3 | - | TRBD2 | TRBV18 | 16 | CASSPRIAGGPDTQYF | TGTGCCAGCTCACCACGTATAGCGGGAGGGCCAGATACGCAGTATTTT
TRBJ1-2 | - | - | TRBV19 | 14 | CASSPGGFNYGYTF | TGTGCCAGTAGCCCGGGAGGGTTTAACTATGGCTACACCTTC
TRBJ1-2 | - | TRBD1 | TRBV27 | 14 | CASSPPDRARGYTF | TGTGCCAGCAGTCCACCCGACAGGGCCCGTGGCTACACCTTC
TRBJ2-3 | - | TRBD2 | TRBV18 | 17 | CASSPYLAGGSPDTQYF | TGTGCCAGCTCACCATACTTGGCGGGAGGGTCCCCAGATACGCAGTATTTT
TRBJ1-2 | - | - | TRBV19 | 15 | CASSIGTVVDYGYTF | TGTGCCAGTAGTATAGGTACGGTCGTGGACTATGGCTACACCTTC
TRBJ1-5 | - | - | TRBV28 | 14 | CASSLLRGNQPQHF | TGTGCCAGCAGTTTATTGAGGGGGAATCAGCCCCAGCATTTT
TRBJ2-6 | - | TRBD1 | TRBV2 | 16 | CASRDHRGTGANVLTF | TGTGCCAGCAGGGACCACAGGGGGACCGGGGCCAACGTCCTGACTTTC
TRBJ1-2 | - | - | TRBV19 | 15 | CARTYREWEDYGYTF | TGTGCCAGAACGTACAGGGAATGGGAAGACTATGGCTACACCTTC
TRBJ2-3 | - | - | TRBV2 | 15 | CASRISTRGSDTQYF | TGTGCCAGCAGGATTAGCACAAGGGGGTCAGATACGCAGTATTTT
TRBJ2-7 | - | - | TRBV30 | 15 | CAWGDGRRSPSEQYF | TGTGCCTGGGGGGACGGCCGTCGGTCCCCTAGCGAGCAGTACTTC
TRBJ1-3 | - | TRBD1 | TRBV27 | 16 | CASSLRGGALGNTIYF | TGTGCCAGCAGTTTAAGAGGGGGCGCATTAGGAAACACCATATATTTT
TRBJ1-4 | - | - | TRBV5-1 | 14 | CASSPTGTNEKLFF | TGCGCCAGCTCCCCAACAGGGACTAATGAAAAACTGTTTTTT
TRBJ2-7 | - | - | TRBV30 | 11 | CAWSSLYEQYF | TGTGCCTGGAGTTCCCTATACGAGCAGTACTTC
TRBJ1-5 | - | - | TRBV6-2/TRBV6-3 | 15 | CASSYSTVSNQPQHF | TGTGCCAGCAGTTACTCGACGGTTAGCAATCAGCCCCAGCATTTT
TRBJ2-2 | - | - | TRBV28 | 15 | CASSLVGQDTGELFF | TGTGCCAGCAGTTTGGTAGGACAAGACACCGGGGAGCTGTTTTTT
TRBJ1-5 | - | - | TRBV30 | 15 | CAWSVKATGQQPQHF | TGTGCCTGGAGTGTGAAGGCTACAGGGCAACAGCCCCAGCATTTT
TRBJ2-5 | - | - | TRBV30 | 13 | CAWSVGSLETQYF | TGTGCCTGGAGTGTTGGTAGTCTCGAGACCCAGTACTTC
TRBJ1-2 | - | - | TRBV7-2 | 14 | CASSGQGLGYGYTF | TGTGCCAGCAGTGGGCAGGGTCTGGGCTATGGCTACACCTTC
TRBJ1-1 | once | - | TRBV9 | 14 | CASSVGDSNTEAFF | TGTGCCAGCAGCGTAGGGGACTCGAACACTGAAGCTTTCTTT
TRBJ2-5 | - | - | TRBV28 | 12 | CASRAGKETQYF | TGTGCCAGCAGGGCAGGGAAAGAGACCCAGTACTTC
TRBJ2-3 | - | TRBD2 | TRBV6-5 | 15 | CASSYSEGRADTQYF | TGTGCCAGCAGTTACTCGGAGGGGAGGGCAGATACGCAGTATTTT
TRBJ2-3 | - | TRBD2 | TRBV13 | 15 | CASSSRTSSTDTQYF | TGTGCCAGCAGCTCTAGGACTAGTTCTACAGATACGCAGTATTTT
TRBJ2-7 | - | TRBD1 | TRBV30 | 13 | CAWLDRGRYEQYF | TGTGCCTGGCTGGACAGGGGCCGGTACGAGCAGTACTTC
TRBJ1-1 | - | - | TRBV13 | 12 | CASSSRGREAFF | TGTGCCAGCAGCTCCAGGGGTAGGGAAGCTTTCTTT
TRBJ1-5 | - | TRBD1 | TRBV3-1/TRBV3-2 | 15 | CASSRGQGGGQPQHF | TGTGCCAGCAGCCGCGGACAGGGTGGAGGTCAGCCCCAGCATTTT
TRBJ1-6 | - | - | TRBV3-1/TRBV3-2 | 15 | CASSPFGSPGSPLHF | TGTGCCAGCAGCCCCTTCGGGAGTCCAGGTTCACCCCTCCACTTT
TRBJ2-5 | - | - | TRBV7-9 | 13 | CASSRRGAETQYF | TGTGCCAGCAGTAGGAGGGGGGCAGAGACCCAGTACTTC
TRBJ2-2 | few | - | TRBV30 | 16 | CAWRNGWGTNTGELFF | TGTGCCTGGAGAAACGGGTGGGGGACGAACACCGGGGAGCTGTTTTTT
TRBJ1-4 | - | - | TRBV11-2 | 13 | CASSAGVAEKLFF | TGTGCCAGCAGCGCAGGGGTTGCCGAAAAACTGTTTTTT
TRBJ2-7 | - | - | TRBV7-2 | 15 | CASSLDLSTSYEQYF | TGTGCCAGCAGCTTAGATCTCTCGACTTCCTACGAGCAGTACTTC
TRBJ1-5 | - | - | TRBV3-1/TRBV3-2 | 15 | CASSQMGTSNQPQHF | TGTGCCAGCAGCCAGATGGGAACTAGCAATCAGCCCCAGCATTTT
TRBJ2-3 | - | TRBD1 | TRBV5-6 | 15 | CASSRDRVSTDTQYF | TGTGCCAGCAGCCGGGACAGGGTCTCCACAGATACGCAGTATTTT
TRBJ1-1 | once | TRBD1 | TRBV29-1 | 13 | CSVRTGLSTEAFF | TGCAGCGTTCGGACAGGTTTGAGCACTGAAGCTTTCTTT
TRBJ2-1 | - | - | TRBV29-1 | 12 | CSVGPSSNEQFF | TGCAGCGTTGGACCCAGCTCCAATGAGCAGTTCTTC
TRBJ1-2 | - | TRBD1 | TRBV10-1 | 13 | CASSETGDYGYTF | TGCGCCAGCAGCGAGACAGGGGACTATGGCTACACCTTC
TRBJ2-5 | - | - | TRBV4-1 | 15 | CASSQVRSYQETQYF | TGCGCCAGCAGCCAAGTTCGATCGTACCAAGAGACCCAGTACTTC
TRBJ2-5 | once | - | TRBV21-1 | 12 | CASSPTAETQYF | TGTGCCAGCAGCCCGACAGCAGAGACCCAGTACTTC
TRBJ1-2 | - | - | TRBV28 | 12 | CASSGSPYGYTF | TGTGCCAGCAGCGGTAGCCCCTATGGCTACACCTTC
TRBJ1-5 | once | - | TRBV2 | 14 | CASSENQGSQPQHF | TGTGCCAGCAGTGAAAATCAGGGCAGCCAGCCCCAGCATTTT
TRBJ1-6 | - | - | TRBV6-4 | 14 | CASSGDAGGSPLHF | TGTGCCAGCTCAGGGGACGCCGGGGGGTCACCCCTCCACTTT
TRBJ2-1 | - | TRBD2 | TRBV6-1 | 16 | CASSELSSGYYNEQFF | TGTGCCAGCAGTGAACTATCTAGCGGGTACTACAATGAGCAGTTCTTC
TRBJ2-7 | once | - | TRBV19 | 17 | CAKKRGTSRVGAYEQYF | TGTGCCAAAAAGAGGGGAACTTCGAGGGTGGGGGCCTACGAGCAGTACTTC
TRBJ2-4 | - | TRBD1 | TRBV29-1 | 13 | CSGQGGTKNIQYF | TGCAGCGGACAGGGTGGTACCAAAAACATTCAGTACTTC
TRBJ2-1 | once | TRBD2 | TRBV7-2 | 14 | CASSFQAGGGEQFF | TGTGCCAGCAGCTTTCAGGCGGGAGGTGGTGAGCAGTTCTTC
TRBJ2-5 | - | - | TRBV3-1/TRBV3-2 | 13 | CASSQALQETQYF | TGTGCCAGCAGCCAAGCGCTCCAAGAGACCCAGTACTTC
TRBJ2-1 | - | - | TRBV19 | 15 | CASSGGTRAYNEQFF | TGTGCCAGTAGTGGAGGGACAAGGGCGTACAATGAGCAGTTCTTC
TRBJ2-2 | - | - | TRBV7-2 | 14 | CASSPTVITGELFF | TGTGCCAGCAGCCCGACAGTAATAACCGGGGAGCTGTTTTTT
TRBJ2-7 | - | - | TRBV2 | 14 | CASSETRTLYEQYF | TGTGCCAGCAGTGAGACCCGGACTCTCTACGAGCAGTACTTC
TRBJ2-7 | - | TRBD1 | TRBV25-1 | 17 | CASSEGKQGAGSYEQYF | TGTGCCAGCAGTGAAGGGAAACAGGGGGCCGGCTCCTACGAGCAGTACTTC
TRBJ2-2 | - | TRBD2 | TRBV28 | 15 | CASRTAGVNTGELFF | TGTGCCAGCAGGACGGCGGGAGTGAACACCGGGGAGCTGTTTTTT
TRBJ2-7 | - | TRBD2 | TRBV28 | 12 | CASRVAGSEQYF | TGTGCCAGCAGGGTAGCGGGTAGCGAGCAGTACTTC
TRBJ1-3 | - | - | TRBV7-8 | 15 | CASSLGRGAGNTIYF | TGTGCCAGCAGCCTAGGGCGCGGGGCTGGAAACACCATATATTTT
TRBJ2-7 | - | TRBD1 | TRBV3-1/TRBV3-2 | 14 | CASSLWDRPYEQYF | TGTGCCAGCAGCCTCTGGGACAGACCCTACGAGCAGTACTTC
TRBJ1-1 | - | - | TRBV6-5 | 14 | CASSYFGQNTEAFF | TGTGCCAGCAGTTACTTTGGACAGAACACTGAAGCTTTCTTT
TRBJ2-5 | - | TRBD1 | TRBV5-4 | 16 | CASSPRDRVKGETQYF | TGTGCCAGCAGCCCACGGGACAGGGTGAAAGGAGAGACCCAGTACTTC
TRBJ1-1 | - | - | TRBV7-2 | 10 | CASSSPRAFF | TGTGCCAGCAGCTCCCCACGGGCTTTCTTT
TRBJ2-3 | - | TRBD2 | TRBV3-1/TRBV3-2 | 16 | CASSRRVGGGTDTQYF | TGTGCCAGCAGCCGGAGGGTCGGGGGGGGCACAGATACGCAGTATTTT